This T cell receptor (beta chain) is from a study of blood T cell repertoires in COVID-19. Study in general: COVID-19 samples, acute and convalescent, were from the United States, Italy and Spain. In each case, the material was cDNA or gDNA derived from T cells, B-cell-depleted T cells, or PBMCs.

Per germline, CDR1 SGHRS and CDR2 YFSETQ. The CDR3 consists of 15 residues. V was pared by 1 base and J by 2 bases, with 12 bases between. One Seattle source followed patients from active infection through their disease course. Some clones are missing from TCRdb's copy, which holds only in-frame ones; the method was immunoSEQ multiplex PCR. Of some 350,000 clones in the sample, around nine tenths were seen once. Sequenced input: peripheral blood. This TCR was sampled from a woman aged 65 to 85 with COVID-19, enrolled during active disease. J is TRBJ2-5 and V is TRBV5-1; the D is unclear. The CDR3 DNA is TGCGCCAGCAGCTTGAGCTACAGCCCACAAGAGACCCAGTACTTC. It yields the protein CASSLSYSPQETQYF.